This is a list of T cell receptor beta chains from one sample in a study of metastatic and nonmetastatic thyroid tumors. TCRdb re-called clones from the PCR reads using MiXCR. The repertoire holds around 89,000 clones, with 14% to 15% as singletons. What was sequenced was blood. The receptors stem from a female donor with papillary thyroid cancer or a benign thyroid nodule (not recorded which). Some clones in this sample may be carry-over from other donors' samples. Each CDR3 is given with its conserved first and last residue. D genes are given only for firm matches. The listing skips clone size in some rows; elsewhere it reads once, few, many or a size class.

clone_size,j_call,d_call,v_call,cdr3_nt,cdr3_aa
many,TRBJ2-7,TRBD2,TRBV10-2,TGCGCCAGCGCCTTCGGGGGGGCCCGCGACGAGCAGTACTTC,CASAFGGARDEQYF
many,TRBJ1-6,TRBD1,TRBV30,TGTGCCTGGAGAAGCCCAGGGGGGAATTCACCCCTCCACTTT,CAWRSPGGNSPLHF
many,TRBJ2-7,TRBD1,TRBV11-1,TGTGCCAGCAGCTCGACAGGGGGAGGAGAGCAGTACTTC,CASSSTGGGEQYF
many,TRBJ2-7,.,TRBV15,TGTGCCACCTGCCGGGACAAGGGTGACGAGCAGTACTTC,CATCRDKGDEQYF
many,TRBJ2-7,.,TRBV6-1,TGTGCCAGCAGCAGGGGATCCTACGAGCAGTACTTC,CASSRGSYEQYF
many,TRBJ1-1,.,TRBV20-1,TGCAGTGCTAGGTCCGCTAAGGCGTATCAAGCTTTCTTT,CSARSAKAYQAFF
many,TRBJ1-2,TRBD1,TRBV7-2,TGTGCCAGCAGCTCAAAAGGGACAGGCATCTACACCTTC,CASSSKGTGIYTF
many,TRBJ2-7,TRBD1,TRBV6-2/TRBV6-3,TGTGCCAGCAGTTACTTTTCCCGGGACAGGGCCTCCTACGAGCAGTACTTC,CASSYFSRDRASYEQYF
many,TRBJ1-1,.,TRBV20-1,TGCAGTGCTAGAGATGGAGGGGCGGCTTTCTTT,CSARDGGAAFF
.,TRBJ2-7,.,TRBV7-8,TGTGCCAGCAGCAACGATAATAGCGCGATGGACGAGCAGTACTTC,CASSNDNSAMDEQYF
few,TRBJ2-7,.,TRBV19,TGTGCCAGCAGTCTCGGGGACAAGCAGTACTTC,CASSLGDKQYF
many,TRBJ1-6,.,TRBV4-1,TGCGCCAGCAGCCAAGTAGGGAACGATTCACCCCTCCACTTT,CASSQVGNDSPLHF
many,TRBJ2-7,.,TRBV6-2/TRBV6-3,TGTGCCAGCAGTTCAAGGGGGATCCACGAGCAGTACTTC,CASSSRGIHEQYF
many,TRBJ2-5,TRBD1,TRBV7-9,TGTGCCAGCAGCCTAGAGGGGGCCTCCTCCCAAGAGACCCAGTACTTC,CASSLEGASSQETQYF
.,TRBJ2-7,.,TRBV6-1,TGTGCCAGCAGTGAATGGGGGGCGCGTCTCGAGCAGTACTTC,CASSEWGARLEQYF
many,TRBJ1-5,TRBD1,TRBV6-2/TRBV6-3,TGTGCCAGCGGACAGGGGATTCAGCCCCAGCATTTT,CASGQGIQPQHF
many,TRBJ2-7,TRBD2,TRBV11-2,TGTGCCAGCAGCACGACTAGCGGGGGGGCAAATGAGCAGTACTTC,CASSTTSGGANEQYF
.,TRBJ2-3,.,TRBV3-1,TGTGCCATCAACCAAGCCGGGGGGCCTAGCACAGATACGCAGTATTTT,CAINQAGGPSTDTQYF
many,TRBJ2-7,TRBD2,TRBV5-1,TGCGCCAGCAGCTTAGCGGGGCGTTCCTACGAGCAGTACTTC,CASSLAGRSYEQYF
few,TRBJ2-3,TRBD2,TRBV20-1,TGCAGTTCGGCGGGGGTCCAGCGAGATACGCAGTATTTT,CSSAGVQRDTQYF
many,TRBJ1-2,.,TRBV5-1,TGCGCCAGCAGCGACAGTGTTTTAAGAGGACACTATGGCTACACCTTC,CASSDSVLRGHYGYTF
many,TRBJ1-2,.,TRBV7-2,TGTGCCAGCAGCCCCGGGGACGGGACCTATGGCTACACCTTC,CASSPGDGTYGYTF
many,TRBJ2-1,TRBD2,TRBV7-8,TGTGCCAGCAGTTCAAAGACTAGCGGGGGTTACAATGAGCAGTTCTTC,CASSSKTSGGYNEQFF
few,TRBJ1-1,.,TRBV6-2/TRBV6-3,TGTGCCAGCATCCGTCCTGCCCAGAACACTGAAGCTTTCTTT,CASIRPAQNTEAFF
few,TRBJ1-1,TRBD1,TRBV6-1,TGTGCCAGCAGAGTCGGAACGGCAGGGGGTCGTTCCACTGAAGCTTTCTTT,CASRVGTAGGRSTEAFF
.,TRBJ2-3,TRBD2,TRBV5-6,TGTGCCAGCAGCTTAACCTGGACTAGCGGGGGCCTTACAGATACGCAGTATTTT,CASSLTWTSGGLTDTQYF
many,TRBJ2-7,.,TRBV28,TGTGCCAGCAGTCCTCCAGGGTTCTTGATGACCTACGAGCAGTACTTC,CASSPPGFLMTYEQYF
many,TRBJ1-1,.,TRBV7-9,TGTGCCAGCAGCTTAAGGGACTTTAACACTGAAGCTTTCTTT,CASSLRDFNTEAFF
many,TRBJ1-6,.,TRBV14,TGTGCCAGCAGCCAAGTTCTTGGGGGATCTTCTGATTCACCCCTCCACTTT,CASSQVLGGSSDSPLHF
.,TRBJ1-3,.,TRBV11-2,TGTGCCAGCAGCTTTCATGTGGTTTCTGGAAACACCATATATTTT,CASSFHVVSGNTIYF
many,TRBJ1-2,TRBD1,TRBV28,TGTGCCAGCAGTACACCCCCGCAGGGGGTGCGTGGCTACACCTTC,CASSTPPQGVRGYTF
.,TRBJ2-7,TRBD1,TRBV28,TGTGCCAGCAGGGGGACAGGGGTCCCGGGCGAGCAGTACTTC,CASRGTGVPGEQYF
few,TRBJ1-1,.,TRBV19,TGTGCCAGTAGTATAGAGACCTACATGAACACTGAAGCTTTTTTT,CASSIETYMNTEAFF
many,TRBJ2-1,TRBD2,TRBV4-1,TGCGCCAGCAGCCGAATACGGACTAGCGGGGCCATATACAATGAGCAGTTCTTC,CASSRIRTSGAIYNEQFF
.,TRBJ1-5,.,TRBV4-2,TGTGCCAGCAGCCAGGGAGAAGATCAGCCCCAGCATTTT,CASSQGEDQPQHF
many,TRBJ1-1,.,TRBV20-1,TGCAGTGCAGGCCCCAACAGCAAATCTGAAGCTTTCTTT,CSAGPNSKSEAFF
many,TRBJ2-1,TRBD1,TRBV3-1,TGTGCCAGCAGCTCCTGGACAGGGGTAGACTACAATGAGCAGTTCTTC,CASSSWTGVDYNEQFF
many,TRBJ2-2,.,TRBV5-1,TGCGCCAGCAGCACCGGACAGCCGAACACCGGGGAGCTGTTTTTT,CASSTGQPNTGELFF
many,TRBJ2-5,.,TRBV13,TGTGCCAGCAGCCCCGGGGCAGAACAAGAGACCCAGTACTTC,CASSPGAEQETQYF
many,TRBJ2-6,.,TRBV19,TGTGCCAGTAGTATTCCCCGACAGGTGGGGGTTAGCTCTGGGGCCAACGTCCTGACTTTC,CASSIPRQVGVSSGANVLTF
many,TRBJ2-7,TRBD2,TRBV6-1,TGTGCCAGCAGCGGGACTAATAAGCCCTACGAGCAGTACTTC,CASSGTNKPYEQYF
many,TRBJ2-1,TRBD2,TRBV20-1,TGCAGTGCTAGAGGAGCGGGAGAGCAGTTCTTC,CSARGAGEQFF
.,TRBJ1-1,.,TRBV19,TGTGCCAGTATAGGGGGGGTAGCTGGCATTGAAGCTTTCTTT,CASIGGVAGIEAFF
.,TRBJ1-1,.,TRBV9,TGTGCCAGCAGCGTAGGTTCGTTCATGAACACTGAAGCTTTCTTT,CASSVGSFMNTEAFF
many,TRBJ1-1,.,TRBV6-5,TGTGCCAGCAGTTACGGGGTAGAGAACACTGAAGCTTTCTTT,CASSYGVENTEAFF
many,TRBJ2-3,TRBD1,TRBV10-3,TGTGCCATCAGTGAAGGACAGGGGCGATTCACAGATACGCAGTATTTT,CAISEGQGRFTDTQYF
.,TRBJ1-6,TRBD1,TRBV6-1,TGTGCCAGCAGACTACAGGGGTACAATTCACCCCTCCACTTT,CASRLQGYNSPLHF
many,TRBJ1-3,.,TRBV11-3,TGTACCAGCAGCCGGAGTGGAAACACCATATATTTT,CTSSRSGNTIYF
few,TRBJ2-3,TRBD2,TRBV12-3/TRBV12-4,TGTACCAGCAATTATTGGGGCGGGGGGGCCTCCACAGATACGCAGTATTTT,CTSNYWGGGASTDTQYF
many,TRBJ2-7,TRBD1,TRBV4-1,TGCGCCAGCAGCCCCCGGGACAGGGGAACCCACGAGCAGTACTTC,CASSPRDRGTHEQYF
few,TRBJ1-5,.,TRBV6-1,TGTGCCAGCAGCAGAGGGAACAATCAGCCCCAGCATTTT,CASSRGNNQPQHF
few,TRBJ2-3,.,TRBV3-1,TGTGCCAGCAGCCTTACAGGGTCTTTCACAGATACGCAGTATTTT,CASSLTGSFTDTQYF
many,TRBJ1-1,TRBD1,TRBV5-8,TGTGCCAGCAGCCCCCGGCAGGGACAGGGGAACACTGAAGCTTTCTTT,CASSPRQGQGNTEAFF
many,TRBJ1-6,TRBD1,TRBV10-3,TGTGCCATCAGCCGCACAGGGGGCGGTAATTCACCCCTCCACTTT,CAISRTGGGNSPLHF
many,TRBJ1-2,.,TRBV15,TGTGCCACCAGCAGACCCGACCTTGGCTACACCTTC,CATSRPDLGYTF
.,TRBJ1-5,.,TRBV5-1,TGCGCCAGCATCTTGAGGGGCCAACCGAATCAGCCCCAGCATTTT,CASILRGQPNQPQHF
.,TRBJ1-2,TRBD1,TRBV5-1,TGCGCCAGCAGCCTACGGACAGGGGGCGATTTTGGCTACACCTTC,CASSLRTGGDFGYTF
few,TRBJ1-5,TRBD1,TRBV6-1,TGTGACAGCAGTGACAGGGGCTACCAGCCCCAGCATTTT,CDSSDRGYQPQHF
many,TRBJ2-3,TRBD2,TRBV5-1,TGCGCCAGCAGCTTGGCTAGCGGTAGCACAGATACGCAGTATTTT,CASSLASGSTDTQYF